The clone carrying this T cell receptor beta chain was counted at least ten times. Graves' hyperthyroidism was deemed stable given no ophthalmopathy progression within 18 months. Pregnant or lactating patients were excluded, as were those with uncontrolled infection or other autoimmune disease. The source of the PBMCs was roughly 10 ml of fresh peripheral blood. The data stem from a study of T cells in Graves' hyperthyroidism and ophthalmopathy. This CDR3 spans 16 amino acids. Trimming pared 5 bases from V and 0 bases from J, leaving 11 bases between. The V gene's germline CDR1 is MNHEY and CDR2 SMNVEV (reference sequence). It was RNA transcripts that yielded the amplified TCR beta CDR3 regions. Researchers ran a first-round RT-PCR on the TCR CDR3 using the HTBI primer set. TCRdb ran MiXCR on the multiplex PCR reads and lists one entry per CDR3 protein. The repertoire holds roughly 420,000 distinct CDR3 sequences, 15% to 19% seen once, with roughly 7.7% in the top ten.

The source material was blood. The clonotype was recovered from a woman aged 18-29 years with Graves' hyperthyroidism. The chain is built from TRBV27 and TRBJ2-6; D gene unclear. CDR3 amino acids: CASSQYFLSGANVLTF. CDR3 coding DNA: TGTGCCAGCAGTCAGTATTTTCTCTCTGGGGCCAACGTCCTGACTTTC.